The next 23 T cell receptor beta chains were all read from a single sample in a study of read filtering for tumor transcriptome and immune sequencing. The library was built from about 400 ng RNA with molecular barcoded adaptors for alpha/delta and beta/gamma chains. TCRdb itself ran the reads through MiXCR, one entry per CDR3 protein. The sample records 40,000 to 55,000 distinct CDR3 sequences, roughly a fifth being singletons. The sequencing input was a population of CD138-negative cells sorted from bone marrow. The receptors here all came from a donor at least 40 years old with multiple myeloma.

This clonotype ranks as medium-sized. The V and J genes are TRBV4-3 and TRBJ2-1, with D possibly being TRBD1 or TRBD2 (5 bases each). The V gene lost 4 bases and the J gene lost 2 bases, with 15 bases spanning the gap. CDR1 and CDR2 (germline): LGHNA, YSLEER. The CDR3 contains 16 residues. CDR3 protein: CASSLGTGGPYNEQFF. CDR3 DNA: TGCGCCAGCAGCCTTGGGACGGGCGGGCCCTACAATGAGCAGTTCTTC.

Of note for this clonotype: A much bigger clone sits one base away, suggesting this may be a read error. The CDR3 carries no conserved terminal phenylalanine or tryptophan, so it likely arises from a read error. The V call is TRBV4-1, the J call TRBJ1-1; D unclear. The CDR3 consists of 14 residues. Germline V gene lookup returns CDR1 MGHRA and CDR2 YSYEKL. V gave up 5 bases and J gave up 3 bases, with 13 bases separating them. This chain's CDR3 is CASSGSAGDTEAFL. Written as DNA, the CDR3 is TGCGCCAGCAGCGGGTCGGCCGGGGACACTGAAGCTTTCCTT.

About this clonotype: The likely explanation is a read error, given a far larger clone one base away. The chain's CDR3 is CASSSPEGWDTDAFF. CDR3 nucleotides: TGTGCCAGCAGCTCCCCCGAGGGTTGGGACACTGATGCTTTCTTT. The chain links TRBV6-1 to TRBJ1-1; D might be TRBD1 (6 bases). The CDR3 consists of 15 residues. Germline lookup yields CDR1 MNHNS and CDR2 SASEGT.

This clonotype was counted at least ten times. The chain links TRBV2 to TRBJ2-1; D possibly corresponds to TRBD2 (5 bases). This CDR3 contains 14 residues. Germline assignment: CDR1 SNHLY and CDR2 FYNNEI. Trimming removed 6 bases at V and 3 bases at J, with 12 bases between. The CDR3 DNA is TGTGCCAGCAGGCCGGGATTCCTCTACAATGAGCAGTTCTTC. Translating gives CASRPGFLYNEQFF.

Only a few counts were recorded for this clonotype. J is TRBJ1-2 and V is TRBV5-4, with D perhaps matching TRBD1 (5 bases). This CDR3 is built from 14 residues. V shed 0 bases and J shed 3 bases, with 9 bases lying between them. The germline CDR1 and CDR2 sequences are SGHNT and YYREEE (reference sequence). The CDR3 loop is CASSLVGDHYGYTF. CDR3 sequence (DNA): TGTGCCAGCAGCTTGGTGGGGGACCACTATGGCTACACCTTC.

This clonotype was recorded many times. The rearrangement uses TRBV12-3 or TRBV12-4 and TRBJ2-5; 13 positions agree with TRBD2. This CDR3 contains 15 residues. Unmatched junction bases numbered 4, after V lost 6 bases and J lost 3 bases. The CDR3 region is CASSGLAGDEETQYF. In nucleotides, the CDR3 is TGTGCCAGCAGCGGACTAGCGGGAGATGAAGAGACCCAGTACTTC.

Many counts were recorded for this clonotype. For the CDR3, the DNA is TGTGCCAGCAGCTTAGAAGGGTGGGGCTCCTACAATGAGCAGTTCTTC. Amino acids: CASSLEGWGSYNEQFF. V and J are TRBV11-2 and TRBJ2-1, with D uncertain. Germline V gives CDR1 SGHAT, CDR2 FQNNGV. The V and J ends lost 0 bases and 0 bases respectively, with 9 bases between them. CDR3 length equals 16 residues.

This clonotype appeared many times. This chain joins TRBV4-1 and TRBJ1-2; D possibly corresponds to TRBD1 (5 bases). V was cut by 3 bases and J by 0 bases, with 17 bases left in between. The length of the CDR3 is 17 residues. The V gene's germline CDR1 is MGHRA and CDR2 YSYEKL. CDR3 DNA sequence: TGCGCCAGCAGCCATCCCGGAAGGGACGGAGCTAACTATGGCTACACCTTC. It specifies CASSHPGRDGANYGYTF.

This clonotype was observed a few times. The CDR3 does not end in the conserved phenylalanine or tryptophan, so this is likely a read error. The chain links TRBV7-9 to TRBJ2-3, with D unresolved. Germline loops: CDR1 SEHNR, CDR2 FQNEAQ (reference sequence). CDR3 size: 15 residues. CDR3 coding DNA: TGTGCGAGCAGCTCCCACACCGCTAGTACAGATACGCAGTATTAT. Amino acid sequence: CASSSHTASTDTQYY.

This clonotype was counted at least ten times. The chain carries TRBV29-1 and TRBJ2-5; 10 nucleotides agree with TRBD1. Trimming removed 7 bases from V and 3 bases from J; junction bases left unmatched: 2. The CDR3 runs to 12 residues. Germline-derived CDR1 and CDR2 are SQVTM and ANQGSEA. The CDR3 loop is CSGGQGEETQYF. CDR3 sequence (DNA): TGCAGCGGCGGACAGGGGGAAGAGACCCAGTACTTC. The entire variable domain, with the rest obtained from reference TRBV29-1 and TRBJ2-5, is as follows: SAVISQKPSRDICQRGTSLTIQCQVDSQVTMMFWYRQQPGQSLTLIATANQGSEATYESGFVIDKFPISRPNLTFSTLTVSNMSPEDSSIYLCSGGQGEETQYFGPGTRLLVL.

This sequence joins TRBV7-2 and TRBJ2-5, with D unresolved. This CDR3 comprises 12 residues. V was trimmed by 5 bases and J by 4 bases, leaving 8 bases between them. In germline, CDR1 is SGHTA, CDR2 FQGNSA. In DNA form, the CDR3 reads TGTGCCAGCAGCCGGACCCGAGAGACCCAGTACTTC. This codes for CASSRTRETQYF.

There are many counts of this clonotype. CDR3 region: CSVNGAPTGSILSEQYF. The CDR3, as DNA: TGCAGCGTTAATGGAGCGCCTACAGGGTCGATATTAAGCGAGCAGTACTTC. The V and J genes are TRBV29-1 and TRBJ2-7; a weak D match, TRBD1 (6 bases). The ends were cut back, 5 bases at V and 6 bases at J, with 29 bases in the middle. The germline V gene has CDR1 SQVTM and CDR2 ANQGSEA. There are 17 residues in the CDR3.

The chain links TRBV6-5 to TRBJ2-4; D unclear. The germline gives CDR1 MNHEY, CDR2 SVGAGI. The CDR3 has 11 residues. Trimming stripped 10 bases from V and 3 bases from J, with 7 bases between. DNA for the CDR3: TGTGCCACCTCCCTCAAAAACATTCAGTACTTC. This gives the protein CATSLKNIQYF.

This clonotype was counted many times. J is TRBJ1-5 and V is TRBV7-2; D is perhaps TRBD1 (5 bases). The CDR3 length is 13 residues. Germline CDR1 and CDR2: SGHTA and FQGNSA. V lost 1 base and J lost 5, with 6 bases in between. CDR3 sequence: CASSLEGYQPQHF. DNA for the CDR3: TGTGCCAGCAGCTTAGAGGGGTATCAGCCCCAGCATTTT.

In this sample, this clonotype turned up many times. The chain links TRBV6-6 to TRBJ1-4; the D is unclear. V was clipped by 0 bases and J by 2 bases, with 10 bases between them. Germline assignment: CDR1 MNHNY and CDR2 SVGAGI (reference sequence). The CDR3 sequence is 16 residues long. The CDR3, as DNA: TGTGCCAGCAGTTACTCGCTCCACGGGACTAATGAAAAACTGTTTTTT. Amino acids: CASSYSLHGTNEKLFF.

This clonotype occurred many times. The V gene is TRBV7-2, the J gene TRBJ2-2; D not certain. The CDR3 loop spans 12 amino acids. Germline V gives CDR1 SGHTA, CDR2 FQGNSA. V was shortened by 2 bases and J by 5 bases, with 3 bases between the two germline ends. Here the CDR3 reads CASSLRTGELFF. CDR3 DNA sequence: TGTGCCAGCAGCTTACGGACCGGGGAGCTGTTTTTT.

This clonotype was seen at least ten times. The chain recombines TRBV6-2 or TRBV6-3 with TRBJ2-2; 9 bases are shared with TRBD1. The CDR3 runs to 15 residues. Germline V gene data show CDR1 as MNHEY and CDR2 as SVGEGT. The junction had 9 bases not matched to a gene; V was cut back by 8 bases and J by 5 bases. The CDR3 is CASSPGQGRTGELFF. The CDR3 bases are TGTGCCAGCTCCCCCGGACAGGGGCGAACCGGGGAGCTGTTTTTT.

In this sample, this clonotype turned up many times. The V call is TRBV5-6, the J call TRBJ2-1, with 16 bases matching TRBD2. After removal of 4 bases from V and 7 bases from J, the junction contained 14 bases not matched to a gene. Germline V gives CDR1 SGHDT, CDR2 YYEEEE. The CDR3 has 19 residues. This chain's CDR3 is CASSAPGLAGGVRGNEQFF. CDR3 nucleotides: TGTGCCAGCAGCGCTCCGGGACTAGCGGGAGGGGTTCGCGGGAATGAGCAGTTCTTC.

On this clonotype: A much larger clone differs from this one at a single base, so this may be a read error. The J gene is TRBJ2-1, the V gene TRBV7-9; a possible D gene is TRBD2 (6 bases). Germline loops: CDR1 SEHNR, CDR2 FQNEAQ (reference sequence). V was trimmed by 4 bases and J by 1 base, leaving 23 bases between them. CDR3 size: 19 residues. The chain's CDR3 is CASSSGLPERGISYNEQFF. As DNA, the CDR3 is TGTGCCAGCAGCTCGGGACTCCCTGAAAGGGGCATATCCTACAATGAGCAGTTCTTC.

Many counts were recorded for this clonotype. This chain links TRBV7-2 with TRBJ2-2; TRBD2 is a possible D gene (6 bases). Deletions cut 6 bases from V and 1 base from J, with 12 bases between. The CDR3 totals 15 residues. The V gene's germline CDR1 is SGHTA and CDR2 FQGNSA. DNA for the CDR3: TGTGCCAGCAGAATAGCGGCCCAGAACACCGGGGAGCTGTTTTTT. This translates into CASRIAAQNTGELFF. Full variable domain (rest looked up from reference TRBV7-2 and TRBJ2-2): GAGVSQSPSNKVTEKGKDVELRCDPISGHTALYWYRQSLGQGLEFLIYFQGNSAPDKSGLPSDRFSAERTGGSVSTLTIQRTQQEDSAVYLCASRIAAQNTGELFFGEGSRLTVL.

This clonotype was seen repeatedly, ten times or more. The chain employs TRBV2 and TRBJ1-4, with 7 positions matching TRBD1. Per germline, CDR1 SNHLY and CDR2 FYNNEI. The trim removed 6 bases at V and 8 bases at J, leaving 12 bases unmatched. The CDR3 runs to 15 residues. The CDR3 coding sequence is TGTGCCAGCAGACGATTAGGAACAGGGGCCGAAAAACTGTTTTTT. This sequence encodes CASRRLGTGAEKLFF.

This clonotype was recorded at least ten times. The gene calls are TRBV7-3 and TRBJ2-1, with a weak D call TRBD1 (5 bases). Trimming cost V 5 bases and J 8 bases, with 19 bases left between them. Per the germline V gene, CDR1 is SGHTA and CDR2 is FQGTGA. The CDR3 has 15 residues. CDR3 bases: TGTGCCAGCAGCCCCCGGACAAGCTCTTGGCATGAGCAGTTCTTC. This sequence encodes CASSPRTSSWHEQFF.

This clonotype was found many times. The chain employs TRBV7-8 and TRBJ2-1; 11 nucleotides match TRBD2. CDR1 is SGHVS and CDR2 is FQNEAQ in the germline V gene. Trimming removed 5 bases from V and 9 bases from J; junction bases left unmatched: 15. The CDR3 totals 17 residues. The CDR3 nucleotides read TGTGCCAGCAGCCCCGGGTCTAGCGGGAGGCTCTACGGTGAGCAGTTCTTC. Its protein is CASSPGSSGRLYGEQFF.